The present entry profiles one T cell receptor (beta chain) with its context. The CDR3 end shows no conserved phenylalanine or tryptophan, and so a read error is likely. This sample's RNA came from whole unsorted tissue. The normal lung tissue was taken more than 3 cm from the tumor edge. The source of the sample is a study of tumor and adjacent non-tumor tissue in lung cancer. Looking at the study overall: The patients, 10 men and roughly 5 women, were roughly 30 to 76 with stage I to III disease. Some 4.2 million productive TCRbeta reads were obtained per sample on average.

V shed 7 bases, J shed 6 bases, and the junction held 13 bases outside the gene matches. CDR1 and CDR2 (germline): SGHRS, YFSETQ. The CDR3 spans 14 residues. A modified ARM-PCR protocol with three rounds of nested PCR amplified TCRbeta. TCRdb independently ran MiXCR on the multiplex PCR reads; one entry per CDR3 protein. The sample yields more than 85,000 distinct CDR3 sequences, 60% to 70% seen once. The chain uses TRBV5-1 and TRBJ2-7, with TRBD2 identical over 7 bases. The source material was distant non-tumor lung tissue. This TCR derives from a man in his sixties with non-small cell lung cancer. Here the CDR3 reads CASGRGGSPGEQYA. The CDR3 DNA reads as TGCGCCAGCGGCCGGGGAGGGTCTCCAGGCGAGCAGTACGCC.